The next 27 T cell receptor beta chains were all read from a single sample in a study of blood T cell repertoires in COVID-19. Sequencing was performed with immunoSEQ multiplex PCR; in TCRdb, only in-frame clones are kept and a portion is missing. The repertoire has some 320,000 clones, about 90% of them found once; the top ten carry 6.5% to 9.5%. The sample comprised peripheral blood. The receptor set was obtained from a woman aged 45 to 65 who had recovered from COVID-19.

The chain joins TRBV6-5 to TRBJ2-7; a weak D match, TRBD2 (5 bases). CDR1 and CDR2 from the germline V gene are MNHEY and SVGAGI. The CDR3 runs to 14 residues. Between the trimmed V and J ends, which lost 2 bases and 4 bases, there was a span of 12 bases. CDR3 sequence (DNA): TGTGCCAGCAGTTACGGCCGGGGTGCGTACGAGCAGTACTTC. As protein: CASSYGRGAYEQYF.

The CDR3 protein is CASSLGSGNSYEQYF. CDR3 coding DNA: TGTGCCAGCAGCTTAGGTTCGGGGAACTCCTACGAGCAGTACTTC. The chain joins TRBV11-3 to TRBJ2-7; tentatively, D is TRBD2 (5 bases). CDR3 length: 15 residues. Germline values: CDR1 SGHNT, CDR2 YENEEA. Trimming left V 1 base short and J 0 bases short, with 10 bases between. Full variable domain (remainder filled in from reference TRBV11-3 and TRBJ2-7): EAGVVQSPRYKIIEKKQPVAFWCNPISGHNTLYWYLQNLGQGPELLIRYENEEAVDDSQLPKDRFSAERLKGVDSTLKIQPAELGDSAVYLCASSLGSGNSYEQYFGPGTRLTVT.

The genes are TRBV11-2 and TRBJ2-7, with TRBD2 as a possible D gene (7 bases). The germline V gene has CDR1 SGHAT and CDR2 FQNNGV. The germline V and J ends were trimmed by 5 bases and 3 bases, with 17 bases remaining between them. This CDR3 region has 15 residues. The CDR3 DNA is TGTGCCAGCAGCGTCCAAACGGGGGGCCTCTACGAGCAGTACTTC. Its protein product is CASSVQTGGLYEQYF. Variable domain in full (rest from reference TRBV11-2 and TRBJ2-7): EAGVAQSPRYKIIEKRQSVAFWCNPISGHATLYWYQQILGQGPKLLIQFQNNGVVDDSQLPKDRFSAERLKGVDSTLKIQPAKLEDSAVYLCASSVQTGGLYEQYFGPGTRLTVT.

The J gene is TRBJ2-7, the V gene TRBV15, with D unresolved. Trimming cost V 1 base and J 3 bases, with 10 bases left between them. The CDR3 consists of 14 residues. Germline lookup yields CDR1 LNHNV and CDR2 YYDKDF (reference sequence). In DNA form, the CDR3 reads TGTGCCACCAGCAGAGCGATGCAGGACTACGAGCAGTACTTC. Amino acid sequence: CATSRAMQDYEQYF.

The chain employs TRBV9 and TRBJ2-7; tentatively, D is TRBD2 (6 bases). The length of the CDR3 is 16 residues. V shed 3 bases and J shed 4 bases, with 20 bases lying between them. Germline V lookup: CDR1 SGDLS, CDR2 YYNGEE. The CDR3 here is CASSAFPRGPLYEQYF. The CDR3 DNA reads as TGTGCCAGCAGCGCTTTCCCGCGGGGACCTCTATACGAGCAGTACTTC. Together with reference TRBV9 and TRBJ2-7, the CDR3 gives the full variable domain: DSGVTQTPKHLITATGQRVTLRCSPRSGDLSVYWYQQSLDQGLQFLIQYYNGEERAKGNILERFSAQQFPDLHSELNLSSLELGDSALYFCASSAFPRGPLYEQYFGPGTRLTVT.

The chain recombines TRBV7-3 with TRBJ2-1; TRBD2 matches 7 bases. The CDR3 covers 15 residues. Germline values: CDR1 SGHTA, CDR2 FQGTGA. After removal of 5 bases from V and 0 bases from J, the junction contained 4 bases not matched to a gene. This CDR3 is CASSNQRGSYNEQFF. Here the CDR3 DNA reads TGTGCCAGCAGCAACCAGCGGGGCTCCTACAATGAGCAGTTCTTC.

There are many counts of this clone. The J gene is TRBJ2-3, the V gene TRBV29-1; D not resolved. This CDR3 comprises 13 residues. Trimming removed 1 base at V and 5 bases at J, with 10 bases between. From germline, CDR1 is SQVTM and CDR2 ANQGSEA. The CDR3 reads CSVEVAAIDTQYF. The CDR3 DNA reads TGCAGCGTTGAAGTCGCGGCCATAGATACGCAGTATTTT.

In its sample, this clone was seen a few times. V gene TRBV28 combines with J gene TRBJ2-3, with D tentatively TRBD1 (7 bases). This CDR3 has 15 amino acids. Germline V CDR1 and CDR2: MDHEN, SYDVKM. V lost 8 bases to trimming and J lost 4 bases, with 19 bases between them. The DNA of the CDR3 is TGTGCCAGCGAGAGCCCAGGGGGGATCTCAGATACGCAGTATTTT. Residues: CASESPGGISDTQYF.

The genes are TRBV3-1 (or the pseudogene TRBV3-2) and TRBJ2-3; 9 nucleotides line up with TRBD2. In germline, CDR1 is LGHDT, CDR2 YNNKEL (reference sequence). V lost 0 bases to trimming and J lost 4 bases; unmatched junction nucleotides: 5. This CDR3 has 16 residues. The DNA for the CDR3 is TGTGCCAGCAGCCAAGATAGAGGCGGGGGGGCAGATACGCAGTATTTT. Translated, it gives CASSQDRGGGADTQYF.

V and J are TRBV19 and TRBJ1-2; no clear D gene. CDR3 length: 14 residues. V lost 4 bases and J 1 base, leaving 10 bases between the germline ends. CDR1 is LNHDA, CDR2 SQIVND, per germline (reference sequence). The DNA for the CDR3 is TGTGCCAGTAGTAGGGCAGATTTTAACTATGGCTACACCTTC. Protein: CASSRADFNYGYTF.

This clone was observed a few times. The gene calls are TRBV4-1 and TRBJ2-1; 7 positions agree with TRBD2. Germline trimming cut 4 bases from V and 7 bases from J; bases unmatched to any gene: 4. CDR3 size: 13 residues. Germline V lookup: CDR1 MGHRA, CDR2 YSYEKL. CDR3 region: CASSPGGNNEQFF. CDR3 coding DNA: TGCGCCAGCAGCCCGGGGGGAAATAATGAGCAGTTCTTC.

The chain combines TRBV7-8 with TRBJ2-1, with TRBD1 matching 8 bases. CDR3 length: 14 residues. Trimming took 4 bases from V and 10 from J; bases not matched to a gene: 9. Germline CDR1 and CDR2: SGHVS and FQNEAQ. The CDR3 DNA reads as TGTGCCAGCAGCTCCGGACAGGGTTGGTACGAGCAGTTCTTC. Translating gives CASSSGQGWYEQFF.

The CDR3 nucleotides read TGTGCCAGCAGCTTGCCGAGCGGGGGCGGTCGCAATGAGCAGTTCTTC. This encodes CASSLPSGGGRNEQFF. The chain recombines TRBV7-8 with TRBJ2-1, with TRBD2 identical over 8 bases. After removal of 3 bases from V and 6 bases from J, the junction contained 10 bases not matched to a gene. The germline gives CDR1 SGHVS, CDR2 FQNEAQ. CDR3 size: 16 residues.

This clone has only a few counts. CDR3 nucleotide sequence: TGTGCCAGCAGCCCCCGCAGGCAGTCCTACGAGCAGTACTTC. This codes for CASSPRRQSYEQYF. The chain has TRBV9 and TRBJ2-7, with D unclear. V was cut by 4 bases and J by 1 base, with 12 bases left in between. From germline, CDR1 is SGDLS and CDR2 YYNGEE. The CDR3 sequence is 14 residues long. Full variable domain (rest looked up from reference TRBV9 and TRBJ2-7): DSGVTQTPKHLITATGQRVTLRCSPRSGDLSVYWYQQSLDQGLQFLIQYYNGEERAKGNILERFSAQQFPDLHSELNLSSLELGDSALYFCASSPRRQSYEQYFGPGTRLTVT.

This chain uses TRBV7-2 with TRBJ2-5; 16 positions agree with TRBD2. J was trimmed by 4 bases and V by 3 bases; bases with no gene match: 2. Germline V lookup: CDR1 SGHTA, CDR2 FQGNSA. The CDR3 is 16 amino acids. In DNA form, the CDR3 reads TGTGCCAGCAGCTTGGGGACTAGCGGGGGGGCAGAGACCCAGTACTTC. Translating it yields CASSLGTSGGAETQYF. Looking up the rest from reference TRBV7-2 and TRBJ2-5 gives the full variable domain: GAGVSQSPSNKVTEKGKDVELRCDPISGHTALYWYRQSLGQGLEFLIYFQGNSAPDKSGLPSDRFSAERTGGSVSTLTIQRTQQEDSAVYLCASSLGTSGGAETQYFGPGTRLLVL.

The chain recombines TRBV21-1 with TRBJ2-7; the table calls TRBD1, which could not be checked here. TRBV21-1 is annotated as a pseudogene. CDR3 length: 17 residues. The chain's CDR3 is CASSRLWERTEPYEQYF. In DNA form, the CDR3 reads TGTGCCAGCAGCAGACTTTGGGAAAGGACAGAGCCCTACGAGCAGTACTTC.

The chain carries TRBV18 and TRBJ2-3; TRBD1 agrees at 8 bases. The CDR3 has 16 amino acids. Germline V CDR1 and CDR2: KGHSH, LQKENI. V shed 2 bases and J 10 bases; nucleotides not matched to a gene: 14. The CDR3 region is CASSPNVGQGSKPQYF. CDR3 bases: TGTGCCAGCTCACCAAATGTCGGACAGGGATCTAAGCCGCAGTATTTT.

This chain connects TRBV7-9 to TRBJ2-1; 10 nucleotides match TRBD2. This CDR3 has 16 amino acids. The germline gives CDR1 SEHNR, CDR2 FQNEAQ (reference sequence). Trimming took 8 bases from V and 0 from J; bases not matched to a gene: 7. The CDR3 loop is CASGTSGMSSYNEQFF. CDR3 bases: TGTGCCAGCGGAACTAGCGGGATGAGCTCCTACAATGAGCAGTTCTTC.

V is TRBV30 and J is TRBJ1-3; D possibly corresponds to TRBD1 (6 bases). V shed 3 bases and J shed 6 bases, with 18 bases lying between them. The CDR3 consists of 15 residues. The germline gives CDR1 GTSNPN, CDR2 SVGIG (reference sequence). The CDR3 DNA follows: TGTGCCTGGAGGTTACAGGGTCCCTCGCTAAACACCATATATTTT. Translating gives CAWRLQGPSLNTIYF.

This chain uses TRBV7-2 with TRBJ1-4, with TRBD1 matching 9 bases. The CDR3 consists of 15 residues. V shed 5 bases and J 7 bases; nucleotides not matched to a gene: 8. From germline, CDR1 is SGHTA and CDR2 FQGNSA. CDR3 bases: TGTGCCAGCAGCGGCGCCGGGACAGGGCCTGAAAAACTGTTTTTT. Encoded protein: CASSGAGTGPEKLFF.

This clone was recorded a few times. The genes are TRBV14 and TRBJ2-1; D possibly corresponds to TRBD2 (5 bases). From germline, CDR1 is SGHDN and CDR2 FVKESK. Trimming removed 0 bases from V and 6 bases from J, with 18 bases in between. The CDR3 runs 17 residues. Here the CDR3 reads CASSQEIRADFGNEQFF. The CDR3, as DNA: TGTGCCAGCAGCCAAGAAATCCGGGCGGACTTCGGCAATGAGCAGTTCTTC. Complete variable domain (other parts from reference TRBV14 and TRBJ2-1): EAGVTQFPSHSVIEKGQTVTLRCDPISGHDNLYWYRRVMGKEIKFLLHFVKESKQDESGMPNNRFLAERTGGTYSTLKVQPAELEDSGVYFCASSQEIRADFGNEQFFGPGTRLTVL.

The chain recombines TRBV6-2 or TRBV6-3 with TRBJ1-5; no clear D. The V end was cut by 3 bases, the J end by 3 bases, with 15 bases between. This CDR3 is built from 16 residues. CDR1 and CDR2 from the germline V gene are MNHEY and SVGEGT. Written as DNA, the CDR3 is TGTGCCAGCAGTTATTGGCGACCCGACATCAATCAGCCCCAGCATTTT. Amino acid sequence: CASSYWRPDINQPQHF.

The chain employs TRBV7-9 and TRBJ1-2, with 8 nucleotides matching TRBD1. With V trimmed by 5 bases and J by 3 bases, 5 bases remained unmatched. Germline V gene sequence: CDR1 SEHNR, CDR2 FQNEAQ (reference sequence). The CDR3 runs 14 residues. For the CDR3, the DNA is TGTGCCAGCAGCCCTCCGACAGGGGACTATGGCTACACCTTC. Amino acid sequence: CASSPPTGDYGYTF.

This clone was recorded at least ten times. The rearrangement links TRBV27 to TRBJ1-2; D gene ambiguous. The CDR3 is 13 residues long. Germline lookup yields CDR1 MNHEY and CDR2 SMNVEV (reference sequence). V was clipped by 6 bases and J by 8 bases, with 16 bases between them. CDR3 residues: CASSLYGEGGYTF. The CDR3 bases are TGTGCCAGCAGCCTCTACGGGGAGGGCGGCTACACCTTC.

CDR3 residues: CASSPTSGVSYEQYF. CDR3 in DNA: TGTGCCAGCAGCCCGACTAGCGGGGTCTCCTACGAGCAGTACTTC. The chain joins TRBV7-8 to TRBJ2-7, with TRBD2 matching 11 bases. This CDR3 contains 15 residues. V shed 5 bases and J 0 bases; nucleotides not matched to a gene: 3. Per germline, CDR1 SGHVS and CDR2 FQNEAQ.

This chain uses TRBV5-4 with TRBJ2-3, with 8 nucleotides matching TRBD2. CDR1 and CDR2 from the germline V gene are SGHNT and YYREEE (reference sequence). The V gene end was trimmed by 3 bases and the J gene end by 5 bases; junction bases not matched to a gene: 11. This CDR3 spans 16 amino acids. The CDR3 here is CASSSARGAGEDTQYF. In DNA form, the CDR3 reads TGTGCCAGCAGCTCCGCTCGAGGAGCGGGAGAAGATACGCAGTATTTT.

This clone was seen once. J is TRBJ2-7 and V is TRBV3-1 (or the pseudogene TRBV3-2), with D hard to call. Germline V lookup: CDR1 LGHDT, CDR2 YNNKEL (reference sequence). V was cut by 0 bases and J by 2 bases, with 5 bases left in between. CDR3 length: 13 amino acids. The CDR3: CASSQDAPYEQYF. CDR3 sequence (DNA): TGTGCCAGCAGCCAAGATGCGCCCTACGAGCAGTACTTC.